What follows are 21 T cell receptor beta chains derived from one specimen sequenced in a study of T cell repertoires in cytomegalovirus infection (dated by TCRdb to between 2018 and 2021). Instrument used: Illumina HiSeq 1500. TCRdb reworked the public reads: Q25 trimming with fastp, MiXCR clone assembly, productive beta chains retained. Identical CDR3 proteins give one entry, which carries the most common genes and DNA. Counted in this sample were some 700,000 distinct CDR3 sequences; roughly 36% of them appeared once. 2.5% to 3.5% of the sample goes to the ten largest clones. Sequenced input: PBMCs. These receptor sequences come from a human donor in good health (CMV status not recorded). Some clones in this sample may be carry-over from other donors' samples.

This clonotype occurred a few times. This sequence joins TRBV24-1 and TRBJ2-5; 8 nucleotides agree with TRBD1. The length of the CDR3 is 15 residues. Trimming cost V 4 bases and J 2 bases; bases outside gene matches: 5. Germline CDR1 reads KGHDR; CDR2 reads SFDVKD. CDR3 sequence: CATSDQDRAQETQYF. The CDR3 region has the DNA TGTGCCACCAGTGACCAGGACAGGGCTCAAGAGACCCAGTACTTC.

The rearrangement joins TRBV28 to TRBJ2-7, with 13 positions matching TRBD2. CDR3 size: 14 residues. V shed 6 bases and J 4 bases; nucleotides not matched to a gene: 3. Germline CDR1 is MDHEN and CDR2 is SYDVKM. This CDR3 reads CASRGTSGIYEQYF. CDR3 bases: TGTGCCAGCAGGGGGACTAGCGGGATTTACGAGCAGTACTTC.

V and J are TRBV2 and TRBJ2-1; 8 bases match TRBD1. Trimming cost V 7 bases and J 9 bases; bases outside gene matches: 8. CDR3 length: 13 residues. CDR1 is SNHLY, CDR2 FYNNEI, per germline. CDR3 residues: CASKGDRGGEQFF. The CDR3 DNA is TGTGCCAGCAAGGGAGACAGGGGAGGTGAGCAGTTCTTC.

This clonotype was seen at least ten times. This rearrangement joins TRBV7-6 to TRBJ2-1, with D maybe TRBD2 (6 bases). The CDR3 loop spans 14 amino acids. The germline V and J ends were trimmed by 0 bases and 8 bases, with 11 bases remaining between them. The germline V gene has CDR1 SGHVS and CDR2 FNYEAQ. The CDR3 nucleotides are TGTGCCAGCAGCTTAGCGGGGCGGGACGATGAGCAGTTCTTC. Encoded protein: CASSLAGRDDEQFF.

J is TRBJ1-2 and V is TRBV5-6; no clear D. The V and J ends lost 0 bases and 8 bases respectively, with 17 bases between them. The CDR3 has 15 residues. CDR1 SGHDT and CDR2 YYEEEE come from the germline V gene. CDR3: CASSLVGQATGGYTF. The CDR3 region has the DNA TGTGCCAGCAGCTTGGTGGGTCAGGCGACGGGAGGCTACACCTTC.

Ten or more counts support this clonotype. The chain has TRBV5-1 and TRBJ1-6, with unresolved D. The CDR3 is 15 residues long. Per the germline V gene, CDR1 is SGHRS and CDR2 is YFSETQ. V shed 6 bases and J shed 6 bases, with 16 bases lying between them. The CDR3: CASTLRGDANSPLHF. CDR3 coding DNA: TGCGCCAGCACCCTTCGGGGAGACGCTAATTCACCCCTCCACTTT.

The V gene is TRBV5-6, the J gene TRBJ2-4; perhaps TRBD1 as D (6 bases). CDR3 size: 15 residues. The germline V and J ends were trimmed by 4 bases and 8 bases, with 19 bases remaining between them. Germline V lookup: CDR1 SGHDT, CDR2 YYEEEE. This CDR3 is CASSTAQGVTDIQYF. CDR3 in DNA: TGTGCCAGCAGCACCGCACAGGGAGTAACGGACATTCAGTACTTC.

This chain links TRBV2 with TRBJ2-7, with TRBD2 identical over 12 bases. Germline CDR1 and CDR2: SNHLY and FYNNEI. The V gene end was trimmed by 6 bases and the J gene end by 0 bases; junction bases not matched to a gene: 12. The CDR3 runs 18 residues. This chain's CDR3 is CASSMTTSGSSSSYEQYF. The CDR3 DNA reads as TGTGCCAGCAGCATGACGACTAGCGGGAGTTCTAGCTCCTACGAGCAGTACTTC.

This chain links TRBV5-1 with TRBJ2-5, with a tentative D call TRBD1 (6 bases). CDR1 and CDR2 (germline): SGHRS, YFSETQ. The germline V and J ends were trimmed by 6 bases and 2 bases, with 17 bases remaining between them. The CDR3 covers 15 residues. The CDR3 region has the DNA TGCGCCAGCAAACGCAGCCGGACAGTTCAAGAGACCCAGTACTTC. It translates to CASKRSRTVQETQYF.

The rearrangement joins TRBV6-6 to TRBJ1-1; a possible D gene is TRBD1 (5 bases). CDR3 length: 17 residues. CDR1 is MNHNY and CDR2 is SVGAGI in the germline V gene (reference sequence). V shed 2 bases and J shed 0 bases, with 16 bases lying between them. Written as DNA, the CDR3 is TGTGCCAGCAGTTACAGGGCAGGGACGAGAGTGAACACTGAAGCTTTCTTT. Protein: CASSYRAGTRVNTEAFF.

The J gene is TRBJ2-7, the V gene TRBV5-1; 7 positions agree with TRBD1. This CDR3 contains 16 residues. V was pared by 0 bases and J by 1 base, with 7 bases of the junction left unmatched. The germline V gene has CDR1 SGHRS and CDR2 YFSETQ. The CDR3 loop is CASSLAGRGRSYEQYF. As DNA, the CDR3 is TGCGCCAGCAGCTTGGCCGGCAGGGGGAGATCCTACGAGCAGTACTTC.

This clonotype was counted a few times. J is TRBJ2-3 and V is TRBV12-3 or TRBV12-4; TRBD2 matches at 14 bases. The J segment lost 8 bases and the V segment lost 6 bases, leaving 4 bases of the junction unmatched. The CDR3 has 14 amino acids. This CDR3 reads CASRTGTSGSTQYF. CDR3 DNA sequence: TGTGCCAGCAGGACCGGGACTAGCGGGAGTACGCAGTATTTT.

This clonotype was seen more than once but under ten times. The chain joins TRBV7-2 to TRBJ1-6; D gene ambiguous. The CDR3 is 14 residues long. Germline-derived CDR1 and CDR2 are SGHTA and FQGNSA. V was trimmed by 1 base and J by 6 bases, leaving 7 bases between them. CDR3 region: CASSLEPPNSPLHF. The CDR3 nucleotides read TGTGCCAGCAGCTTAGAGCCGCCTAATTCACCCCTCCACTTT.

The J gene is TRBJ1-1, the V gene TRBV19; D is uncertain. V was shortened by 7 bases and J by 3 bases, with 12 bases between the two germline ends. The CDR3 covers 13 residues. Germline CDR1 is LNHDA and CDR2 is SQIVND (reference sequence). The DNA of the CDR3 is TGTGCCAGTAACGAGGGCCCAGACACTGAAGCTTTCTTT. This sequence encodes CASNEGPDTEAFF.

This clonotype was counted only a few times. This chain connects TRBV28 to TRBJ2-5, with 7 bases that match TRBD2. The CDR3 has 14 residues. The germline CDR1 and CDR2 sequences are MDHEN and SYDVKM. Trimming removed 5 bases from V and 4 bases from J; junction bases left unmatched: 7. The CDR3 nucleotides are TGTGCCAGCAGTGGACTAGGGAGGGTAGAGACCCAGTACTTC. It encodes CASSGLGRVETQYF.

V usage is TRBV28 and J usage is TRBJ1-3; D uncertain. In germline, CDR1 is MDHEN, CDR2 SYDVKM. The CDR3 extends over 15 amino acids. Trimming stripped 6 bases from V and 0 bases from J, with 12 bases between. CDR3 in DNA: TGTGCCAGCAGCCCGATCCAAACCTCTGGAAACACCATATATTTT. It is translated as CASSPIQTSGNTIYF.

This clonotype was recorded a few times. This chain uses TRBV6-6 with TRBJ2-2, with D possibly being TRBD2 (5 bases). Germline CDR1 MNHNY, CDR2 SVGAGI (reference sequence). The V end lost 4 bases, the J end lost 6 bases, and 15 bases lay between the germline ends. This CDR3 region has 15 residues. This chain's CDR3 is CASSSRGIGAGELFF. CDR3 in DNA: TGTGCCAGCAGTTCGAGAGGAATCGGGGCCGGGGAGCTGTTTTTT.

The chain has TRBV28 and TRBJ2-5, with D tentatively TRBD1 (5 bases). Looked up from germline, CDR1 is MDHEN and CDR2 is SYDVKM. V lost 4 bases and J lost 5, with 11 bases in between. The CDR3 is made up of 13 amino acids. CDR3 sequence: CASSSQAGETQYF. Here the CDR3 DNA reads TGTGCCAGCAGTTCACAGGCTGGGGAGACCCAGTACTTC. The full variable domain, with the rest looked up from reference TRBV28 and TRBJ2-5, is DVKVTQSSRYLVKRTGEKVFLECVQDMDHENMFWYRQDPGLGLRLIYFSYDVKMKEKGDIPEGYSVSREKKERFSLILESASTNQTSMYLCASSSQAGETQYFGPGTRLLVL.

This clonotype was recorded many times. The J gene is TRBJ2-2, the V gene TRBV19, with D hard to call. CDR3 length equals 16 residues. Germline V gene data show CDR1 as LNHDA and CDR2 as SQIVND (reference sequence). V lost 2 bases and J 2 bases, leaving 12 bases between the germline ends. The CDR3 sequence: CASSISFRRNTGELFF. For the CDR3, the DNA is TGTGCCAGTAGTATATCATTTCGGAGAAACACCGGGGAGCTGTTTTTT. The whole variable domain, filled in from reference TRBV19 and TRBJ2-2, reads DGGITQSPKYLFRKEGQNVTLSCEQNLNHDAMYWYRQDPGQGLRLIYYSQIVNDFQKGDIAEGYSVSREKKESFPLTVTSAQKNPTAFYLCASSISFRRNTGELFFGEGSRLTVL.

The chain combines TRBV5-1 with TRBJ2-3; perhaps TRBD1 as D (5 bases). This CDR3 comprises 15 residues. From germline, CDR1 is SGHRS and CDR2 YFSETQ. Trimming stripped 2 bases from V and 3 bases from J, with 13 bases between. The CDR3 protein is CASSFRSGRTDTQYF. The CDR3 nucleotides read TGCGCCAGCAGCTTTCGGTCAGGGCGGACAGATACGCAGTATTTT.

This clonotype has just a few counts. The chain is built from TRBV5-6 and TRBJ2-5, with TRBD2 matching over 11 bases. V lost 4 bases, J lost 5 bases, and 10 bases stayed unmatched. The CDR3 is made up of 16 amino acids. Germline V lookup: CDR1 SGHDT, CDR2 YYEEEE. For the CDR3, the DNA is TGTGCCAGCAGCCGAAGACTAGCGGGAAAGGGGGAGACCCAGTACTTC. Residues: CASSRRLAGKGETQYF.